This T cell receptor beta chain was profiled in a study of CD8+ T cells in alopecia areata. About the research overall: Treated patients were given 5 to 10 mg oral tofacitinib twice daily. Findings and caveats of the study: Among the top 100, expanded CD8+ clones, as well as scalp clonality, were significantly decreased by tofacitinib. Compared with mice, patients displayed less clear TCR sharing, possibly for HLA-related reasons.

This clone was detected a few times. The target antigen is unknown. The germline V gene encodes CDR1 SGHAT and CDR2 FQNNGV. V lost 0 bases to trimming and J lost 13 bases; unmatched junction nucleotides: 4. The CDR3 sequence is 13 residues long. The authors extracted RNA and reverse transcribed it into cDNA as the sequencing template. Produced via immunoSEQ multiplex PCR; TCRdb's table is partial and in-frame only. The repertoire has approximately 210,000 clones, roughly 40% of them found once; the top ten carry roughly 2.8%. Treatment defined: oral pan-JAK inhibitor, 5-10 mg twice daily. Patients with alopecia areata provided lesional scalp punch biopsies as well as peripheral blood.

The source is a human donor with alopecia areata. The specimen was CD4+ T cells sorted from blood, collected at approximately week 37, from a patient treated with tofacitinib. V and J are TRBV11-2 and TRBJ2-1; 9 bases are a match to TRBD2. The CDR3 DNA follows: TGTGCCAGCAGCTTAGATCTTAGCGGGAGTCAGTTCTTC. It codes for CASSLDLSGSQFF.